The 27 T cell receptor beta chains below all came from one sample that was sequenced in a study of tumor-infiltrating lymphocytes in localized non-small cell lung cancer. Generated by immunoSEQ multiplex PCR, the TCRdb table keeps only in-frame clones and is missing some. The repertoire includes 11,000 to 15,000 clones, roughly 75% of them detected once, and more than 20% sits in the top ten. Input material: uninvolved lung tissue not adjacent to the tumor. The receptors derive from a human donor with non-small cell lung cancer.

The chain employs TRBV5-1 and TRBJ2-3, with 7 bases matching TRBD2. J was trimmed by 5 bases and V by 1 base; bases with no gene match: 4. The CDR3 runs to 14 residues. Germline-derived CDR1 and CDR2 are SGHRS and YFSETQ. CDR3 sequence reads: CASSLQAGKDTQYF. CDR3 sequence (DNA): TGCGCCAGCAGCTTGCAAGCGGGAAAAGATACGCAGTATTTT.

This clone turned up a few times. V gene TRBV6-5 combines with J gene TRBJ1-1; D call uncertain. Trimming stripped 0 bases from V and 2 bases from J, with 10 bases between. Germline loops: CDR1 MNHEY, CDR2 SVGAGI. CDR3 length: 15 amino acids. CDR3 nucleotide sequence: TGTGCCAGCAGTTACTCTCGAGGACCTAACACTGAAGCTTTCTTT. Translating it yields CASSYSRGPNTEAFF.

By share of the sample, this clone is medium-sized. The V and J genes are TRBV7-9 and TRBJ1-4, with 10 nucleotides matching TRBD1. This CDR3 has 13 amino acids. CDR1 is SEHNR and CDR2 is FQNEAQ in the germline V gene (reference sequence). Germline trimming cut 5 bases from V and 12 bases from J; bases unmatched to any gene: 6. Here the CDR3 reads CASSVSGTGELFF. CDR3 in DNA: TGTGCCAGCAGCGTATCCGGGACAGGGGAACTGTTTTTT. The full variable domain, completed using reference TRBV7-9 and TRBJ1-4, is DTGVSQNPRHKITKRGQNVTFRCDPISEHNRLYWYRQTLGQGPEFLTYFQNEAQLEKSRLLSDRFSAERPKGSFSTLEIQRTEQGDSAMYLCASSVSGTGELFFGSGTQLSVL.

V gene TRBV30 combines with J gene TRBJ1-4; D unclear. The length of the CDR3 is 15 residues. Trimming pared 0 bases from V and 10 bases from J, leaving 18 bases between. Germline CDR1 is GTSNPN and CDR2 is SVGIG (reference sequence). CDR3 protein: CAWSVKSGWASKLFF. The DNA for the CDR3 is TGTGCCTGGAGTGTAAAATCTGGGTGGGCGTCAAAACTGTTTTTT. Supplemented by reference TRBV30 and TRBJ1-4, the full variable domain reads SQTIHQWPATLVQPVGSPLSLECTVEGTSNPNLYWYRQAAGRGLQLLFYSVGIGQISSEVPQNLSASRPQDRQFILSSKKLLLSDSGFYLCAWSVKSGWASKLFFGSGTQLSVL.

V usage is TRBV7-3 and J usage is TRBJ1-1; D is perhaps TRBD1 (5 bases). Germline V gene sequence: CDR1 SGHTA, CDR2 FQGTGA. Trimming stripped 2 bases from V and 4 bases from J, with 17 bases between. The CDR3 consists of 16 residues. The CDR3 nucleotides are TGTGCCAGCAGCTTAGGGGGACCCAGGGCGGGCACTGAAGCTTTCTTT. Its protein is CASSLGGPRAGTEAFF.

The chain uses TRBV2 and TRBJ1-4; D not resolved. Germline-derived CDR1 and CDR2 are SNHLY and FYNNEI. This CDR3 region has 15 residues. Trimming removed 8 bases from V and 5 bases from J, with 18 bases in between. CDR3 sequence reads: CASLEGGGSNEKLFF. The CDR3 DNA sequence: TGTGCCAGCCTTGAAGGTGGAGGGTCCAATGAAAAACTGTTTTTT.

The V and J genes are TRBV6-5 and TRBJ1-2; no firm D call. This CDR3 has 15 amino acids. Germline CDR1 MNHEY, CDR2 SVGAGI. V lost 7 bases and J lost 0, with 15 bases in between. The CDR3 DNA is TGTGCCAGCACTACCCTTAGAAAGTCTAACTATGGCTACACCTTC. Protein product: CASTTLRKSNYGYTF.

The sample holds one count of this clone. The chain employs TRBV7-9 and TRBJ1-2, with a tentative D call TRBD1 (5 bases). The CDR3 runs to 13 residues. V gave up 1 base and J gave up 9 bases, with 12 bases separating them. Germline V gene sequence: CDR1 SEHNR, CDR2 FQNEAQ (reference sequence). CDR3 in amino acids: CASSLGSAGSYTF. In nucleotides, the CDR3 is TGTGCCAGCAGCTTAGGATCGGCAGGGAGCTACACCTTC.

Only a few counts were recorded for this clone. This chain uses TRBV28 with TRBJ2-3; 7 bases agree with TRBD2. Germline assignment: CDR1 MDHEN and CDR2 SYDVKM. CDR3 length equals 16 residues. V dropped 6 bases and J dropped 4; count of bases not matched to a gene: 13. The DNA of the CDR3 is TGTGCCAGCAGCAAACCCCGCGGGGGAGGAGCAGATACGCAGTATTTT. It encodes CASSKPRGGGADTQYF.

In the case of this clone: Other DNA sequences in the sample encode the same CDR3. The chain links TRBV30 to TRBJ1-4, with D hard to call. Trimming removed 0 bases at V and 8 bases at J, with 7 bases between. The CDR3 runs to 12 residues. From germline, CDR1 is GTSNPN and CDR2 SVGIG (reference sequence). The CDR3 here is CAWSVLGEKLFF. The CDR3 DNA sequence: TGTGCCTGGAGTGTACTGGGGGAAAAACTGTTTTTT.

The V gene is TRBV15, the J gene TRBJ1-1, with D maybe TRBD1 (5 bases). The CDR3 runs to 15 residues. CDR1 is LNHNV and CDR2 is YYDKDF in the germline V gene (reference sequence). The V gene lost 1 base and the J gene lost 2 bases, with 11 bases spanning the gap. CDR3 region: CATSRVRGSNTEAFF. DNA for the CDR3: TGTGCCACCAGCAGAGTGCGGGGGTCTAACACTGAAGCTTTCTTT.

This clone has just a few counts. The gene calls are TRBV28 and TRBJ2-3; TRBD2 aligns across 8 bases. The CDR3 covers 16 residues. The junction had 12 bases not matched to a gene; V was cut back by 4 bases and J by 6 bases. Germline assignment: CDR1 MDHEN and CDR2 SYDVKM. CDR3 nucleotides: TGTGCCAGCAGTTCGATCGGGGGGGGGAACAGTGATACGCAGTATTTT. Protein: CASSSIGGGNSDTQYF.

The chain joins TRBV19 to TRBJ1-5, with a possible D match to TRBD1 (6 bases). The ends were cut back, 8 bases at V and 0 bases at J, with 17 bases in the middle. From germline, CDR1 is LNHDA and CDR2 SQIVND (reference sequence). The CDR3 has 16 residues. The CDR3 reads CASVMRGGNSNQPQHF. CDR3 coding DNA: TGTGCCAGTGTCATGAGGGGGGGGAATAGCAATCAGCCCCAGCATTTT. Looking up the rest from reference TRBV19 and TRBJ1-5 gives the full variable domain: DGGITQSPKYLFRKEGQNVTLSCEQNLNHDAMYWYRQDPGQGLRLIYYSQIVNDFQKGDIAEGYSVSREKKESFPLTVTSAQKNPTAFYLCASVMRGGNSNQPQHFGDGTRLSIL.

The J gene is TRBJ2-7, the V gene TRBV6-1; tentatively, D is TRBD1 (6 bases). Germline V lookup: CDR1 MNHNS, CDR2 SASEGT. The CDR3 totals 13 residues. Trimming shortened V by 8 bases and J by 6 bases, and 17 bases separated the two germline ends. CDR3 region: CASSLAWGREQYF. The CDR3 DNA reads TGTGCCAGCTCCCTCGCATGGGGGCGCGAGCAGTACTTC.

This clone was observed a handful of times. The V call is TRBV27, the J call TRBJ1-2; TRBD1 matches at 7 bases. In germline, CDR1 is MNHEY, CDR2 SMNVEV (reference sequence). There are 14 residues in the CDR3. The junction had 4 bases not matched to a gene; V was cut back by 6 bases and J by 0 bases. CDR3 residues: CASSGTATNYGYTF. In DNA, the CDR3 is TGTGCCAGCAGCGGGACAGCTACTAACTATGGCTACACCTTC.

The chain employs TRBV29-1 and TRBJ1-2; weak D call: TRBD1 (5 bases). The V gene's germline CDR1 is SQVTM and CDR2 ANQGSEA. V was clipped by 6 bases and J by 8 bases, with 16 bases between them. The CDR3 is made up of 12 amino acids. The DNA of the CDR3 is TGCAGCGTCCTATTATACCGGGGGGGCTACACCTTC. Amino acids: CSVLLYRGGYTF.

V usage is TRBV4-3 and J usage is TRBJ2-7; tentatively, D is TRBD2 (6 bases). Germline assignment: CDR1 LGHNA and CDR2 YSLEER. Trimming removed 0 bases at V and 0 bases at J, with 9 bases between. The CDR3 contains 15 residues. The CDR3 nucleotides read TGCGCCAGCAGCCAAGATTGGGGGGACTCCTACGAGCAGTACTTC. It yields the protein CASSQDWGDSYEQYF.

The chain links TRBV5-1 to TRBJ2-2, with TRBD2 identical over 9 bases. The J segment lost 5 bases and the V segment lost 4 bases, leaving 9 bases of the junction unmatched. The CDR3 runs to 16 residues. Germline V gives CDR1 SGHRS, CDR2 YFSETQ. The chain's CDR3 is CASSAVTSGLTGELFF. The CDR3 nucleotides are TGCGCCAGCAGCGCCGTAACTAGCGGGTTAACCGGGGAGCTGTTTTTT.

The V call is TRBV25-1, the J call TRBJ1-5, with TRBD1 as a possible D gene (6 bases). The V gene's germline CDR1 is MGHDK and CDR2 SYGVNS. The CDR3 is 15 amino acids. V shed 1 base and J shed 4 bases, with 11 bases lying between them. The CDR3 coding sequence is TGTGCCAGCAGTGAATTGAGGGGGGTTAATCAGCCCCAGCATTTT. Protein: CASSELRGVNQPQHF.

This clone was detected only once. CDR3 sequence: CASSPRGTRNYGYTF. CDR3 DNA: TGTGCCAGCAGCCCCCGGGGGACGAGAAACTATGGCTACACCTTC. The chain joins TRBV5-6 to TRBJ1-2, with D possibly TRBD1 on 5 matching bases. Trimming removed 4 bases at V and 2 bases at J, with 15 bases between. The length of the CDR3 is 15 residues. Germline loops: CDR1 SGHDT, CDR2 YYEEEE.

The chain joins TRBV28 to TRBJ2-3; 7 nucleotides agree with TRBD2. V trimming: 6 bases; J trimming: 3 bases; junction bases outside the gene matches: 6. CDR3 size: 14 residues. Germline CDR1 MDHEN, CDR2 SYDVKM. The CDR3 DNA is TGTGCCAGCAGCTCGGGGACTATAACAGATACGCAGTATTTT. This translates into CASSSGTITDTQYF.

V is TRBV7-3 and J is TRBJ2-5, with 13 bases identical to TRBD2. The CDR3 sequence is 16 residues long. V dropped 4 bases and J dropped 3; count of bases not matched to a gene: 5. In germline, CDR1 is SGHTA, CDR2 FQGTGA. The CDR3 nucleotides are TGTGCCAGCAGCTCAAACGGACTAGCGGGAGAAGAGACCCAGTACTTC. It yields the protein CASSSNGLAGEETQYF.

This chain links TRBV7-9 with TRBJ1-4, with 8 bases that match TRBD1. This CDR3 is built from 14 residues. From germline, CDR1 is SEHNR and CDR2 FQNEAQ (reference sequence). The V gene end was trimmed by 5 bases and the J gene end by 6 bases; junction bases not matched to a gene: 5. This CDR3 is CASSHGQGYEKLFF. DNA of the CDR3: TGTGCCAGCAGCCACGGACAGGGTTATGAAAAACTGTTTTTT. Variable domain in full (rest from reference TRBV7-9 and TRBJ1-4): DTGVSQNPRHKITKRGQNVTFRCDPISEHNRLYWYRQTLGQGPEFLTYFQNEAQLEKSRLLSDRFSAERPKGSFSTLEIQRTEQGDSAMYLCASSHGQGYEKLFFGSGTQLSVL.

This clone was recorded a few times. This chain joins TRBV7-3 and TRBJ2-3; TRBD2 is a possible D gene (5 bases). Per germline, CDR1 SGHTA and CDR2 FQGTGA. V lost 1 base and J 4 bases, leaving 12 bases between the germline ends. This CDR3 spans 15 amino acids. CDR3 DNA sequence: TGTGCCAGCAGCTTAAAAACGGGATTCTCAGATACGCAGTATTTT. This encodes CASSLKTGFSDTQYF.

In regard to this clone: The identical CDR3 is also encoded by other nucleotide sequences in the sample. The V gene is TRBV6-6, the J gene TRBJ2-1; D perhaps matches TRBD1 (7 bases). V lost 7 bases and J lost 1, with 14 bases in between. Germline V gene sequence: CDR1 MNHNY, CDR2 SVGAGI (reference sequence). This CDR3 spans 15 amino acids. The CDR3 nucleotides are TGTGCCAGCACCCCCAGGGGGAGGTCCTACAATGAGCAGTTCTTC. Its protein is CASTPRGRSYNEQFF.

This clone showed up just once. V and J are TRBV25-1 and TRBJ2-2; 8 bases match TRBD1. CDR3 size: 15 residues. Germline V gene lookup returns CDR1 MGHDK and CDR2 SYGVNS. The V and J ends lost 4 bases and 0 bases, in that order; junction bases with no gene match: 1. This CDR3 reads CASSGTGSNTGELFF. The CDR3 DNA is TGTGCCAGCAGTGGGACAGGGTCGAACACCGGGGAGCTGTTTTTT. The full variable domain, rest sourced from reference TRBV25-1 and TRBJ2-2, is EADIYQTPRYLVIGTGKKITLECSQTMGHDKMYWYQQDPGMELHLIHYSYGVNSTEKGDLSSESTVSRIRTEHFPLTLESARPSHTSQYLCASSGTGSNTGELFFGEGSRLTVL.

Here the CDR3 DNA reads TGTGCCAGCAGTGTTTTTGGACTTTCACAAGAGACCCAGTACTTC. Protein: CASSVFGLSQETQYF. The rearrangement links TRBV6-1 to TRBJ2-5, with D possibly matching TRBD2 (5 bases). The germline gives CDR1 MNHNS, CDR2 SASEGT. The CDR3 length is 15 residues. V was shortened by 4 bases and J by 2 bases, with 14 bases between the two germline ends.